The 8 T cell receptor beta chains in this list originate from one sample, sequenced in a study of blood T cell repertoires in COVID-19. Only in-frame clones appear in the TCRdb table, and some are missing; sequencing was by immunoSEQ multiplex PCR. The sample lists some 260,000 clones, 70% to 80% occurring once. Input material: peripheral blood. These receptors all stem from an elderly woman with acute or convalescent COVID-19.

The V call is TRBV5-1, the J call TRBJ1-6; 10 nucleotides agree with TRBD1. With 1 base clipped from V and 7 bases from J, the junction kept 2 bases outside the gene matches. CDR1 is SGHRS and CDR2 is YFSETQ in the germline V gene. There are 15 residues in the CDR3. CDR3 nucleotides: TGCGCCAGCAGCTTGTGGGACAGGGGCAATTCACCCCTCCACTTT. Amino acid sequence: CASSLWDRGNSPLHF.

The chain links TRBV27 to TRBJ1-6; no clear D. Germline V gene lookup returns CDR1 MNHEY and CDR2 SMNVEV (reference sequence). V lost 1 base, J lost 0 bases, and 16 bases lay in between. The CDR3 is 19 residues long. CDR3 amino acids: CASSLFFEGSSSYNSPLHF. The CDR3 DNA is TGTGCCAGCAGTTTATTTTTTGAGGGAAGCAGCTCCTATAATTCACCCCTCCACTTT.

V usage is TRBV20-1 and J usage is TRBJ2-7, with 10 bases fitting TRBD2. The CDR3 is 14 residues long. Per the germline V gene, CDR1 is DFQATT and CDR2 is SNEGSKA (reference sequence). V lost 3 bases to trimming and J lost 2 bases; unmatched junction nucleotides: 4. CDR3 nucleotides: TGCAGTGCTAGTCGAGCGGGAGGGCCCTACGAGCAGTACTTC. Its translation is CSASRAGGPYEQYF.

The rearrangement uses TRBV2 and TRBJ2-3; 7 nucleotides line up with TRBD1. The junction had 8 bases not matched to a gene; V was cut back by 5 bases and J by 0 bases. The CDR3 loop spans 16 amino acids. The germline V gene encodes CDR1 SNHLY and CDR2 FYNNEI. CDR3 loop: CASSKQGEISTDTQYF. CDR3 in DNA: TGTGCCAGCAGTAAGCAGGGGGAGATTAGCACAGATACGCAGTATTTT.

The chain links TRBV19 to TRBJ1-5; the D gene is possibly TRBD1 (6 bases). CDR1 LNHDA and CDR2 SQIVND come from the germline V gene (reference sequence). The V end lost 8 bases, the J end lost 0 bases, and 20 bases lay between the germline ends. The length of the CDR3 is 17 residues. CDR3 in DNA: TGTGCCAGTCGAGGTGTGAGGGGGGGATATAGCAATCAGCCCCAGCATTTT. Its protein product is CASRGVRGGYSNQPQHF.

J is TRBJ1-6 and V is TRBV3-1 (or the pseudogene TRBV3-2); 12 bases align to TRBD1. J gave up 13 bases and V 0 bases, and 7 bases lay outside the gene matches. This CDR3 comprises 16 residues. The V gene's germline CDR1 is LGHDT and CDR2 YNNKEL (reference sequence). The CDR3 loop reads CASSQERGTGGGPLHF. The CDR3 DNA sequence: TGTGCCAGCAGCCAAGAACGCGGGACAGGGGGCGGCCCCCTCCACTTT.

This chain uses TRBV5-4 with TRBJ1-1; TRBD1 matches at 7 bases. The length of the CDR3 is 14 residues. With V trimmed by 3 bases and J by 8 bases, 10 bases remained unmatched. Germline V gene lookup returns CDR1 SGHNT and CDR2 YYREEE (reference sequence). CDR3 sequence (DNA): TGTGCCAGCAGCTCCTATGAAATACAGGGGGAAGCTTTCTTT. Amino acids: CASSSYEIQGEAFF.

The CDR3 bases are TGTGCCAGCAGCGGGGGCAGGTACTCTGGAAACACCATATATTTT. Translating gives CASSGGRYSGNTIYF. The rearrangement uses TRBV9 and TRBJ1-3; perhaps TRBD1 as D (5 bases). The CDR3 is 15 residues long. Trimming cost V 3 bases and J 0 bases, with 10 bases left between them. CDR1 and CDR2 (germline): SGDLS, YYNGEE.